In this sample, the clone carrying this T cell receptor (beta chain) turned up many times. The data derive from a study of T-cell reconstitution after alpha-beta-depleted transplantation in children. Between the trimmed V and J ends, which lost 2 bases and 8 bases, there was a span of 12 bases. The CDR3 covers 13 residues. Unique molecular identifiers were incorporated when the TCRbeta library was constructed. TCRdb recomputed calls from the PCR reads with MiXCR, one row per CDR3 protein. The table shows 150,000 to 200,000 distinct CDR3 sequences, with about 6.8% occurring only once. The sequences come from PBMCs from the stem cell graft donor, collected from the stem cell graft. The chain combines TRBV12-3 or TRBV12-4 with TRBJ1-1; tentative D call: TRBD1 (6 bases). This TCR was sampled from a human donor who donated a stem cell graft to a child with Wiskott-Aldrich syndrome. The CDR3 DNA follows: TGTGCCAGCAGTTTAATCGACAGGAGCGAAGCTTTCTTT. Protein sequence: CASSLIDRSEAFF.